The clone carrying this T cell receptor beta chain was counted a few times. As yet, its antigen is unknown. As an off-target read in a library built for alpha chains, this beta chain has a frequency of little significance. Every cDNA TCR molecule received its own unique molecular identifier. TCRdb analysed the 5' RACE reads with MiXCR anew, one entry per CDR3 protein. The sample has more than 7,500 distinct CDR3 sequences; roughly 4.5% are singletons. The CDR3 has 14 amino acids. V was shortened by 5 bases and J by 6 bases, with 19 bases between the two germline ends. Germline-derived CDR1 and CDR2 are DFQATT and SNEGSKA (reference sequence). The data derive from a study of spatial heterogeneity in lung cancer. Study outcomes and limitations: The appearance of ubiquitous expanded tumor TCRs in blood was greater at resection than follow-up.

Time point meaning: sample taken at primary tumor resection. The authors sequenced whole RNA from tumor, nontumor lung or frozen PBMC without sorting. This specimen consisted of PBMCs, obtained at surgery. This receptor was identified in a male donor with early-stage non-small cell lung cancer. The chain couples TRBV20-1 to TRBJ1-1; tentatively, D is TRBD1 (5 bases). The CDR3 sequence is CSAQTGSRGSEAFF. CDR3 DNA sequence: TGCAGTGCTCAAACCGGGTCCCGGGGGTCTGAAGCTTTCTTT.